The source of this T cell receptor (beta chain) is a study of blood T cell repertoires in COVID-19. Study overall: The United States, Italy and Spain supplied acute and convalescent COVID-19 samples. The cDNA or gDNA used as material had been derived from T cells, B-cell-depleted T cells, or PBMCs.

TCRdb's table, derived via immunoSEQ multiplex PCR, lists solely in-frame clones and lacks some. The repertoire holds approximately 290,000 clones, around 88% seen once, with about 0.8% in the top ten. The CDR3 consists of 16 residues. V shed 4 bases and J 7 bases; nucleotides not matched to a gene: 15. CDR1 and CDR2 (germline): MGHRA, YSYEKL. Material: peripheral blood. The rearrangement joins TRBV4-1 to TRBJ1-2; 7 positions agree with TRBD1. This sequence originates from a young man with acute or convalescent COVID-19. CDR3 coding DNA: TGCGCCAGCAGCCCGGGGACAGCCTACCGAGGTGGTGGCTACACCTTC. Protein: CASSPGTAYRGGGYTF.